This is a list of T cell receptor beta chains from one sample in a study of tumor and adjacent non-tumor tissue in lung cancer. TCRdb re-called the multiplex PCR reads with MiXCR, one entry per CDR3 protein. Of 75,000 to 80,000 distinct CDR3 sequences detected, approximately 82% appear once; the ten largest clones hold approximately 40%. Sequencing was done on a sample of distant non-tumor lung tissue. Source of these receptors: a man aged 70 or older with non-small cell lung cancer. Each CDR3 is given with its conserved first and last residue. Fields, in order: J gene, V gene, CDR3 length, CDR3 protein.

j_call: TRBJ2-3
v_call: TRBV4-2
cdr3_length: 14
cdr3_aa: CASSRRGVIDTQYF

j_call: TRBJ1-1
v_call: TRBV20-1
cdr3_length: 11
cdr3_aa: CSATPTPRAFF

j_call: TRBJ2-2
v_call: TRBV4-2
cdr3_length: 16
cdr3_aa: CANSQGPSGVTGELFF

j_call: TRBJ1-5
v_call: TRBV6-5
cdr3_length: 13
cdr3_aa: CDSSYSINQPQQF

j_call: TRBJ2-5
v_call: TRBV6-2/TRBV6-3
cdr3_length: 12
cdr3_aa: CASNSQLKTLYF

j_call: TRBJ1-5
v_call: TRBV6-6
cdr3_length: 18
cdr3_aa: CATSYFGWGQNSNQPQHF

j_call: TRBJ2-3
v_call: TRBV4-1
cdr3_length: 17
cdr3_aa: CASSPFQGGASTDTQYF

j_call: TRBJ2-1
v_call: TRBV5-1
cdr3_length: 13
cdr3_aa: CARSLAVATEQFF

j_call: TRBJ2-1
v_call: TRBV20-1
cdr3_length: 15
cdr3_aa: CNARDDRGAGNGQFF

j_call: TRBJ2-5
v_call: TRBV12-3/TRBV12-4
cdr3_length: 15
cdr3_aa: CASSGLAGVVGIQYF